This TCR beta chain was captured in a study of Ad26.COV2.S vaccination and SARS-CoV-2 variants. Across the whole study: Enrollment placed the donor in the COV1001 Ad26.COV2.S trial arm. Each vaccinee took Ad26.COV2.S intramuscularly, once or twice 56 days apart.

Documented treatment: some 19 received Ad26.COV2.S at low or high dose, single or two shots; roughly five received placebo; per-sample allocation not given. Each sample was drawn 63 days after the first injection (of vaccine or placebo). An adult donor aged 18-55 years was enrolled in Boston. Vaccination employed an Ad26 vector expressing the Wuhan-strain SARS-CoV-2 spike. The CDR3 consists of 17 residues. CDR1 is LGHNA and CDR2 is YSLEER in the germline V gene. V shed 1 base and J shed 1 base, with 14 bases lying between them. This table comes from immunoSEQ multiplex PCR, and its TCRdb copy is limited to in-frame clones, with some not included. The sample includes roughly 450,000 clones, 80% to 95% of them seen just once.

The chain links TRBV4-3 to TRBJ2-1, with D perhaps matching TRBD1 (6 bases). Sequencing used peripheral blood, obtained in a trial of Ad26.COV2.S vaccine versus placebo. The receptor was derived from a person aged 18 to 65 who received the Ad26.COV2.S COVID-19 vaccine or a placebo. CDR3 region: CASSQGHGGPSYNEQFF. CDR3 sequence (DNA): TGCGCCAGCAGCCAAGGTCATGGGGGCCCTTCCTACAATGAGCAGTTCTTC.